The T cell receptor beta chain under discussion was sequenced for a study of CD8 T cells in Susac syndrome. RNA, at about 0.45 to 1 ug, was reverse transcribed with random hexamers. TCRdb redid the calling of the immunoSEQ multiplex PCR reads with MiXCR, one entry per CDR3 protein. Altogether about 200,000 distinct CDR3 sequences are present, approximately 96% being singletons, with the ten largest covering more than 0.09%. Study-wide results and limits: The number of individuals included in the study's TCR sequencing and HLA analysis was acknowledged as relatively small.

In regard to this clonotype: Its antigen is currently unknown.

CD8+ and CD4+ blood T cells underwent TCR beta sequencing. TEMRA cells were FACS-enriched, unlike CD8+ and CD4+ T cells, which were negatively isolated. Germline CDR1 SNHLY, CDR2 FYNNEI. The CDR3 totals 14 residues. V gave up 7 bases and J gave up 6 bases, with 15 bases separating them. The chain carries TRBV2 and TRBJ2-2; maybe TRBD1 (5 bases). Sequencing used CD4+ T cells from PBMCs. The receptor comes from a human donor with multiple sclerosis. CDR3 DNA sequence: TGTGCCAGCATGAACTCAGGGTATGCCGGGGAGCTGTTTTTT. Translating it yields CASMNSGYAGELFF.